The 13 T cell receptor beta chains given below trace back to one sample, sequenced in a study of blood T cell repertoires in COVID-19. The table came from immunoSEQ multiplex PCR; TCRdb's copy has only in-frame clones and leaves some out. The table includes around 180,000 clones, roughly 70% detected once. The sequenced sample consisted of peripheral blood. The receptors shown here come from a woman older than 75 with acute or convalescent COVID-19.

The V and J genes are TRBV6-5 and TRBJ1-4, with 7 bases aligning to TRBD1. There are 15 residues in the CDR3. J was trimmed by 7 bases and V by 7 bases; bases with no gene match: 12. The germline V gene encodes CDR1 MNHEY and CDR2 SVGAGI. The CDR3 sequence: CASNSPRQGTEKLFF. The CDR3 region has the DNA TGTGCCAGCAACTCCCCCCGACAGGGAACTGAAAAACTGTTTTTT.

This clone was observed a few times. The chain uses TRBV2 and TRBJ1-2; TRBD1 agrees at 7 bases. With V trimmed by 6 bases and J by 0 bases, 7 bases remained unmatched. Germline loops: CDR1 SNHLY, CDR2 FYNNEI. The CDR3 extends over 15 amino acids. In DNA, the CDR3 is TGTGCCAGCAGGGAGACAGGGTCCCCTAACTATGGCTACACCTTC. This sequence encodes CASRETGSPNYGYTF.

The gene calls are TRBV9 and TRBJ2-3, with TRBD2 identical over 7 bases. The CDR3 runs to 17 residues. After removal of 3 bases from V and 2 bases from J, the junction contained 12 bases not matched to a gene. Looked up from germline, CDR1 is SGDLS and CDR2 is YYNGEE. The CDR3 here is CASSEGGGGLSTDTQYF. For the CDR3, the DNA is TGTGCCAGCAGCGAGGGAGGCGGGGGACTGTCCACAGATACGCAGTATTTT.

The chain has TRBV29-1 and TRBJ1-1; D remains unclear. The CDR3 covers 11 residues. Trimming cost V 4 bases and J 4 bases, with 7 bases left between them. Germline-derived CDR1 and CDR2 are SQVTM and ANQGSEA. CDR3 nucleotides: TGCAGCGTTGCCGGGGTCACTGAAGCTTTCTTT. Translation gives CSVAGVTEAFF.

On this clone: Distinct nucleotide sequences in the sample also encode this CDR3. This rearrangement joins TRBV27 to TRBJ1-1; TRBD1 matches at 10 bases. The V gene end was trimmed by 8 bases and the J gene end by 2 bases; junction bases not matched to a gene: 5. From germline, CDR1 is MNHEY and CDR2 SMNVEV (reference sequence). The CDR3 runs to 14 residues. CDR3 nucleotides: TGTGCCAGCGGCAGACAGGGGGCAAACACTGAAGCTTTCTTT. Its protein is CASGRQGANTEAFF.

This clone occurred a few times. This chain uses TRBV19 with TRBJ2-3; 10 bases match TRBD2. The CDR3 extends over 15 amino acids. Looked up from germline, CDR1 is LNHDA and CDR2 is SQIVND (reference sequence). The V segment lost 6 bases and the J segment 4 bases; nucleotides outside the gene matches: 7. The CDR3 DNA reads as TGTGCCAGTAGGGCCGTAGCGGGAGGCGCAGATACGCAGTATTTT. This translates into CASRAVAGGADTQYF.

This chain uses TRBV6-5 with TRBJ1-2; 7 bases agree with TRBD1. This CDR3 contains 13 residues. The trim removed 6 bases at V and 4 bases at J, leaving 5 bases unmatched. Germline CDR1 and CDR2: MNHEY and SVGAGI. CDR3 nucleotide sequence: TGTGCCAGCAGGTCGGGACAGTTCTATGGCTACACCTTC. Protein sequence: CASRSGQFYGYTF.

V and J are TRBV2 and TRBJ2-2, with 14 nucleotides matching TRBD2. J was trimmed by 2 bases and V by 8 bases; bases with no gene match: 4. Germline lookup yields CDR1 SNHLY and CDR2 FYNNEI. The CDR3 is 16 amino acids. The CDR3 region has the DNA TGTGCCAGCTCGGGACTAGCGGGGGAAAACACCGGGGAGCTGTTTTTT. Its protein product is CASSGLAGENTGELFF.

The gene calls are TRBV10-3 and TRBJ1-1; TRBD1 matches at 9 bases. Germline lookup yields CDR1 ENHRY and CDR2 SYGVKD. The CDR3 extends over 15 amino acids. The V and J ends lost 7 bases and 8 bases, in that order; junction bases with no gene match: 14. CDR3 DNA sequence: TGTGCCATCAAAGATCCCGGGACAGGGAATACCGAAGCTTTCTTT. Its protein is CAIKDPGTGNTEAFF.

This clone was recorded only once. This rearrangement joins TRBV9 to TRBJ2-1; 10 bases align to TRBD2. The CDR3 is 14 amino acids. In germline, CDR1 is SGDLS, CDR2 YYNGEE. V trimming: 4 bases; J trimming: 6 bases; junction bases outside the gene matches: 4. The CDR3 sequence: CASSPWTSGNEQFF. CDR3 in DNA: TGTGCCAGCAGCCCTTGGACTAGCGGCAATGAGCAGTTCTTC.

V gene TRBV27 combines with J gene TRBJ1-2, with 9 nucleotides matching TRBD1. The ends lost 7 bases at V and 6 bases at J; junction bases unmatched: 9. The CDR3 sequence is 14 residues long. CDR1 and CDR2 from the germline V gene are MNHEY and SMNVEV (reference sequence). For the CDR3, the DNA is TGTGCCAGCAAAGGACAGGGGCTGGGGAATGGCTACACCTTC. Residues: CASKGQGLGNGYTF.

This chain links TRBV27 with TRBJ1-5, with a possible D match to TRBD1 (5 bases). The germline CDR1 and CDR2 sequences are MNHEY and SMNVEV (reference sequence). V was pared by 3 bases and J by 4 bases, with 7 bases between. The length of the CDR3 is 13 residues. CDR3 protein: CASSFYRNQPQHF. CDR3 DNA: TGTGCCAGCAGTTTCTACAGGAATCAGCCCCAGCATTTT.

V and J are TRBV7-2 and TRBJ2-3, with no clear D. The CDR3 consists of 15 residues. V lost 1 base to trimming and J lost 2 bases, with 10 bases between them. Per germline, CDR1 SGHTA and CDR2 FQGNSA. The CDR3 here is CASSLEPQTTDTQYF. DNA of the CDR3: TGTGCCAGCAGCTTAGAGCCCCAAACCACAGATACGCAGTATTTT.